Described below is a single T cell receptor beta chain sequence and its context. Its antigen is still unknown. This sample was taken from a study of T cell repertoires in cytomegalovirus infection. Study outcomes and limitations: The ex vivo response was dominated by HLA-C-restricted CMV-specific TCR beta clonotypes. Summed public TCR beta family frequency identified CMV carriers bearing the relevant HLA.

TCRdb re-called the reads through MiXCR, storing one row per CDR3 protein. The sample includes 300,000 to 400,000 distinct CDR3 sequences, over 7.5% of them seen just once. After removal of 2 bases from V and 1 base from J, the junction contained 4 bases not matched to a gene. There are 16 residues in the CDR3. CDR1 DFQATT and CDR2 SNEGSKA come from the germline V gene (reference sequence). This chain connects TRBV20-1 to TRBJ1-5; TRBD1 agrees at 11 bases. Specimen: PBMCs. The sequence was collected from a human donor in good health (CMV status not recorded). Some clones in this sample may be carry-over from other donors' samples. The CDR3 spells CSARMGQGGSNQPQHF. CDR3 sequence (DNA): TGCAGTGCTAGAATGGGACAGGGGGGAAGCAATCAGCCCCAGCATTTT.